This passage covers 10 T cell receptor beta chains from one sample sequenced in a study of blood T cell repertoires in COVID-19. Profiled with immunoSEQ multiplex PCR; TCRdb holds only in-frame clones, not every one. The data show some 280,000 clones, roughly 85% seen once. The source material was peripheral blood. The receptors shown here come from a woman between 25 and 40 years old with active or convalescent COVID-19.

V gene TRBV6-1 combines with J gene TRBJ1-6; no clear D. The V and J ends lost 3 bases and 11 bases respectively, with 11 bases between them. Germline lookup yields CDR1 MNHNS and CDR2 SASEGT. The CDR3 is 13 residues long. CDR3 sequence (DNA): TGTGCCAGCAGTGAGATTGGGAGTCCACCCCTCCACTTT. Translation: CASSEIGSPPLHF.

This chain uses TRBV30 with TRBJ2-5; possibly TRBD2 for D (6 bases). CDR1 is GTSNPN, CDR2 SVGIG, per germline (reference sequence). V dropped 3 bases and J dropped 2 bases, with 16 bases sitting between them. The length of the CDR3 is 15 residues. The CDR3 DNA follows: TGTGCCTGGAGCCGCCCCCGGGGGTTACAAGAGACCCAGTACTTC. Its translation: CAWSRPRGLQETQYF.

Written as DNA, the CDR3 is TGTGCCAGCAGTGAACGGAGGGGACAGGGGGCAAACGTCGGCAATCAGCCCCAGCATTTT. Translated: CASSERRGQGANVGNQPQHF. The chain employs TRBV6-1 and TRBJ1-5; 12 positions agree with TRBD1. This CDR3 region has 20 residues. Germline trimming cut 2 bases from V and 2 bases from J; bases unmatched to any gene: 13. CDR1 and CDR2 (germline): MNHNS, SASEGT.

Points on this clone: At one of its ends the junction is not consistent with the germline gene, which may arise from a read error. The chain couples TRBV6-5 to TRBJ2-7; 12 nucleotides match TRBD1. In germline, CDR1 is MNHEY, CDR2 SVGAGI. This CDR3 is built from 15 residues. CDR3: CASSYSGTGGGEQYF. The CDR3 nucleotides are TGTGCCAGCAGCTACTCCGGGACAGGGGGCGGCGAGCAGTACTTC.

The gene calls are TRBV19 and TRBJ2-5; D is perhaps TRBD2 (6 bases). V was trimmed by 4 bases and J by 1 base, leaving 13 bases between them. The length of the CDR3 is 15 residues. Germline assignment: CDR1 LNHDA and CDR2 SQIVND (reference sequence). The CDR3: CASSKEGRSQETQYF. The CDR3 nucleotides read TGTGCCAGTAGTAAGGAGGGGCGGTCCCAAGAGACCCAGTACTTC.

This sequence joins TRBV2 and TRBJ1-5; 7 nucleotides line up with TRBD1. J gave up 2 bases and V 5 bases, and 0 bases lay outside the gene matches. The germline V gene encodes CDR1 SNHLY and CDR2 FYNNEI. The CDR3 spans 13 residues. DNA for the CDR3: TGTGCCAGCAGTACAGGGGGCAATCAGCCCCAGCATTTT. The encoded protein is CASSTGGNQPQHF.

This clone was seen only a few times. The CDR3 DNA is TGCGCCAGCAGCTTGGCAGGGGTTTCAACCTCTGGGGCCAACGTCCTGACTTTC. Its translation is CASSLAGVSTSGANVLTF. The chain is built from TRBV5-1 and TRBJ2-6; the D gene is possibly TRBD1 (6 bases). Germline CDR1 reads SGHRS; CDR2 reads YFSETQ. The CDR3 consists of 18 residues. Trimming pared 0 bases from V and 0 bases from J, leaving 13 bases between.

The chain couples TRBV4-1 to TRBJ2-1, with D perhaps TRBD1 (5 bases). The CDR3 contains 14 residues. CDR1 is MGHRA and CDR2 is YSYEKL in the germline V gene. The germline V and J ends were trimmed by 2 bases and 7 bases, with 12 bases remaining between them. CDR3 sequence: CASSQSDSLNEQFF. CDR3 nucleotide sequence: TGCGCCAGCAGCCAATCCGACAGCCTGAATGAGCAGTTCTTC.

The gene calls are TRBV2 and TRBJ2-7, with unresolved D. CDR3 length equals 10 residues. Per the germline V gene, CDR1 is SNHLY and CDR2 is FYNNEI. The germline V and J ends were trimmed by 10 bases and 1 base, with 5 bases remaining between them. In DNA form, the CDR3 reads TGTGCCACCCAGTCCTACGAGCAGTACTTC. Encoded protein: CATQSYEQYF.

There are a few counts of this clone. The CDR3 protein is CASRRWGEPPNSPLHF. CDR3 nucleotides: TGTGCCAGCAGGCGGTGGGGGGAGCCTCCTAATTCACCCCTCCACTTT. This chain joins TRBV27 and TRBJ1-6; D is perhaps TRBD1 (5 bases). Deletions cut 6 bases from V and 6 bases from J, with 18 bases between. The CDR3 sequence is 16 residues long. CDR1 and CDR2 from the germline V gene are MNHEY and SMNVEV (reference sequence).